This T cell receptor (beta chain) came from a study of T cells after yellow fever vaccination. CDR3 length: 12 residues. V shed 1 base and J shed 3 bases, with 6 bases lying between them. The germline gives CDR1 DFQATT, CDR2 SNEGSKA (reference sequence). TCRdb passed the 5' RACE reads through MiXCR, listing each CDR3 protein once. The repertoire holds about 320,000 distinct CDR3 sequences, with around 6.8% as singletons. The J gene is TRBJ1-2, the V gene TRBV20-1, with TRBD1 as a possible D gene (5 bases). The material sequenced was PBMCs, taken more than 35 days after the first yellow fever vaccination. This sequence was found in a man aged 18-30 years who received the YFV17D yellow fever vaccine. CDR3 nucleotide sequence: TGCAGTGCTAGAGCCAGGGACTATGGCTACACCTTC. Its protein product is CSARARDYGYTF.